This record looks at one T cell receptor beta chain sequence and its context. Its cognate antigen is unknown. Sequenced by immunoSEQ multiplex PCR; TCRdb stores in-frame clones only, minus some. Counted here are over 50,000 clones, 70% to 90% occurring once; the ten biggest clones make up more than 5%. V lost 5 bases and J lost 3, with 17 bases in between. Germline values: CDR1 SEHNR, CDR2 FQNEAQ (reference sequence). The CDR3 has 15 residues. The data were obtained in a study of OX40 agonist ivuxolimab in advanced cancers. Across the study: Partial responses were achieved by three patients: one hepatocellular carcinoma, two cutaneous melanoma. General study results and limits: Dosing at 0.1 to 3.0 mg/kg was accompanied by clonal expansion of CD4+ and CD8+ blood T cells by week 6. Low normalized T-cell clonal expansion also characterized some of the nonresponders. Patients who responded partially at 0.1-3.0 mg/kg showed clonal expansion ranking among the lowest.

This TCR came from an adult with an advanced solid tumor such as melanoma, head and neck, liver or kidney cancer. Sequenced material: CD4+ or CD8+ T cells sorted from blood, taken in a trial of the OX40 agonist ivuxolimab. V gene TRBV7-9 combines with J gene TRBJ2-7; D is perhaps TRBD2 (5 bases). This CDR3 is CASSRPGLTSYEQYF. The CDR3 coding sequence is TGTGCCAGCAGCCGACCCGGACTTACGAGCTACGAGCAGTACTTC. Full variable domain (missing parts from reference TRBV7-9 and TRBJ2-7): DTGVSQNPRHKITKRGQNVTFRCDPISEHNRLYWYRQTLGQGPEFLTYFQNEAQLEKSRLLSDRFSAERPKGSFSTLEIQRTEQGDSAMYLCASSRPGLTSYEQYFGPGTRLTVT.